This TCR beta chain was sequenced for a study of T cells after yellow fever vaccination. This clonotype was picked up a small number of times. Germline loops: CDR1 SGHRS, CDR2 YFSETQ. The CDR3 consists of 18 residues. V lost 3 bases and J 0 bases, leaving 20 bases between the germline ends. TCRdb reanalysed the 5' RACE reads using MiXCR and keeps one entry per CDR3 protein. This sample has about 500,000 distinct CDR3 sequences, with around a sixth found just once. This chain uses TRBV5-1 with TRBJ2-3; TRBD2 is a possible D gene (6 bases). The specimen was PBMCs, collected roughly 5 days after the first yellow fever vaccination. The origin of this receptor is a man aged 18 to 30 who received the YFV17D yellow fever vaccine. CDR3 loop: CASSYRPGGRDSTDTQYF. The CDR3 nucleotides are TGCGCCAGCAGCTACCGTCCCGGGGGACGCGACAGCACAGATACGCAGTATTTT.